What follows are 15 T cell receptor beta chains derived from one specimen sequenced in a study of blood T cell repertoires in COVID-19. Generated by immunoSEQ multiplex PCR, the TCRdb table keeps only in-frame clones and is missing some. The sample records 150,000 to 200,000 clones, about 86% being singletons. The source material was peripheral blood. These receptors were taken from a man in his fifties or sixties with active or convalescent COVID-19.

The rearrangement uses TRBV18 and TRBJ1-3; D uncertain. The V gene's germline CDR1 is KGHSH and CDR2 LQKENI. The V end lost 2 bases, the J end lost 2 bases, and 7 bases lay between the germline ends. The CDR3 loop spans 14 amino acids. In DNA, the CDR3 is TGTGCCAGCTCACCAACCGGAGCTGGAAACACCATATATTTT. It encodes CASSPTGAGNTIYF.

This chain links TRBV6-1 with TRBJ1-2; possibly TRBD1 for D (5 bases). This CDR3 has 13 residues. The V gene lost 2 bases and the J gene lost 5 bases, with 9 bases spanning the gap. Germline V lookup: CDR1 MNHNS, CDR2 SASEGT. Written as DNA, the CDR3 is TGTGCCAGCAGTGAAAGGGGTTTGTATGGCTACACCTTC. Its translation is CASSERGLYGYTF.

This chain links TRBV30 with TRBJ1-2, with D possibly TRBD1 on 5 matching bases. The germline V and J ends were trimmed by 3 bases and 4 bases, with 9 bases remaining between them. This CDR3 has 12 amino acids. The germline V gene encodes CDR1 GTSNPN and CDR2 SVGIG (reference sequence). CDR3 loop: CAWSRQSYGYTF. CDR3 DNA: TGTGCCTGGAGCCGACAGAGCTATGGCTACACCTTC.

DNA for the CDR3: TGTGCCAGTAGGACAGTAGGGGCCGGCACTGAAGCTTTCTTT. It yields the protein CASRTVGAGTEAFF. This rearrangement joins TRBV19 to TRBJ1-1, with D perhaps TRBD1 (5 bases). Trimming stripped 6 bases from V and 4 bases from J, with 15 bases between. The germline CDR1 and CDR2 sequences are LNHDA and SQIVND (reference sequence). CDR3 size: 14 residues.

The V and J genes are TRBV7-9 and TRBJ2-1; 7 bases align to TRBD2. The ends lost 3 bases at V and 8 bases at J; junction bases unmatched: 4. The CDR3 is 13 amino acids. Germline-derived CDR1 and CDR2 are SEHNR and FQNEAQ (reference sequence). Written as DNA, the CDR3 is TGTGCCAGCAGCTTGTTGGCGGGGGATGAGCAGTTCTTC. Amino acid sequence: CASSLLAGDEQFF.

This chain links TRBV2 with TRBJ1-6; 11 bases are a match to TRBD1. Per the germline V gene, CDR1 is SNHLY and CDR2 is FYNNEI. The CDR3 has 15 amino acids. Germline trimming cut 7 bases from V and 7 bases from J; bases unmatched to any gene: 6. This chain's CDR3 is CASNEGQGENSPLHF. DNA of the CDR3: TGTGCCAGCAACGAGGGACAGGGGGAAAATTCACCCCTCCACTTT.

V is TRBV6-5 and J is TRBJ1-1, with 9 positions matching TRBD1. Per the germline V gene, CDR1 is MNHEY and CDR2 is SVGAGI. Trimming cost V 7 bases and J 7 bases; bases outside gene matches: 10. The CDR3 loop spans 14 amino acids. The CDR3: CASTPRDRVIEAFF. The CDR3 nucleotides read TGTGCCAGCACCCCCCGGGACAGGGTTATTGAAGCTTTCTTT.

This chain links TRBV5-4 with TRBJ2-5; D is possibly TRBD2 (5 bases). Between the trimmed V and J ends, which lost 4 bases and 4 bases, there was a span of 20 bases. Per the germline V gene, CDR1 is SGHNT and CDR2 is YYREEE (reference sequence). The CDR3 has 16 residues. This CDR3 is CASSPSGGTWGETQYF. CDR3 nucleotides: TGTGCCAGCAGCCCCAGCGGAGGAACTTGGGGAGAGACCCAGTACTTC.

V gene TRBV6-2 or TRBV6-3 combines with J gene TRBJ2-3; TRBD1 aligns across 8 bases. With V trimmed by 4 bases and J by 2 bases, 2 bases remained unmatched. The length of the CDR3 is 14 residues. Germline values: CDR1 MNHEY, CDR2 SVGEGT. This chain's CDR3 is CASSSDRDTDTQYF. The DNA for the CDR3 is TGTGCCAGCAGTTCGGACAGGGACACAGATACGCAGTATTTT.

The chain is built from TRBV12-3 or TRBV12-4 and TRBJ2-7; no definite D call. V lost 6 bases and J lost 4, with 13 bases in between. This CDR3 has 13 amino acids. This CDR3 reads CASSLVSAYEQYF. The CDR3 DNA is TGTGCCAGCAGCCTCGTGTCAGCGTACGAGCAGTACTTC.

This clone appeared once. The chain uses TRBV9 and TRBJ2-4, with D perhaps matching TRBD1 (5 bases). Germline V lookup: CDR1 SGDLS, CDR2 YYNGEE. Trimming cost V 0 bases and J 7 bases, with 8 bases left between them. CDR3 length equals 13 residues. CDR3 in DNA: TGTGCCAGCAGCGTAGGGTGGGGCAACATTCAGTACTTC. It specifies CASSVGWGNIQYF.

CDR3 in DNA: TGTGCCAGCAGCTTAACGTTTTGGGGACAGGGGCCCCCAGCGGGAGAAGCAGATACGCAGTATTTT. Its translation: CASSLTFWGQGPPAGEADTQYF. V usage is TRBV7-3 and J usage is TRBJ2-3, with TRBD1 matching over 10 bases. Germline V lookup: CDR1 SGHTA, CDR2 FQGTGA. The V and J ends lost 0 bases and 4 bases, in that order; junction bases with no gene match: 22. The CDR3 is made up of 22 amino acids.

This clone was recorded once. The chain couples TRBV9 to TRBJ2-7; maybe TRBD1 (6 bases). The germline gives CDR1 SGDLS, CDR2 YYNGEE. Trimming took off 2 bases at V and 2 bases at J, with 14 bases between the two ends. This CDR3 contains 15 residues. The CDR3 region has the DNA TGTGCCAGCAGCGTTGAACAGGGTTGGACCTACGAGCAGTACTTC. Its translation: CASSVEQGWTYEQYF.

The gene calls are TRBV29-1 and TRBJ2-7, with 7 bases matching TRBD1. Unmatched junction bases numbered 2, after V lost 3 bases and J lost 6 bases. Per the germline V gene, CDR1 is SQVTM and CDR2 is ANQGSEA. This CDR3 has 11 amino acids. Written as DNA, the CDR3 is TGCAGCGTTGATTCAGGGGGCGAGCAGTACTTC. It yields the protein CSVDSGGEQYF.

The chain uses TRBV29-1 and TRBJ1-1; 9 bases align to TRBD1. The CDR3 is made up of 13 amino acids. The V gene end was trimmed by 7 bases and the J gene end by 1 base; junction bases not matched to a gene: 4. Looked up from germline, CDR1 is SQVTM and CDR2 is ANQGSEA. The DNA for the CDR3 is TGCAGCGCTTCGACAGGGGGGAACACTGAAGCTTTCTTT. Protein: CSASTGGNTEAFF.